This T cell receptor beta chain derives from a study of T-cell memory formation after mild COVID-19 listed by TCRdb under 2021. Study-wide context: TCR sequence clusters from the two donors were found to be largely donor specific. In a couple of donors, T-cell clones that expanded and contracted after mild COVID-19 were tracked by sequencing TCRalpha and TCRbeta repertoires over time. Two young, previously healthy adult volunteers, one female and one male, were included in the cohort.

Of note for this clonotype: Its antigen remains undetermined. The sample holds no much larger clone one base away, and base qualities are not on file.

Overall study results and their limits: Some responding clones were found in pre-infection memory, which suggests that pre-existing cross-reactive memory T cells took part in the SARS-CoV-2 response. Contracting CD4+ clones appeared mostly in the CM and EM memory subsets, whereas CD8+ clones were enriched in EMRA. The second-wave clones that peaked on day 37 were not confirmed to be SARS-CoV-2 specific. Only a couple of mild cases were covered by the study, and larger cohorts that include severe cases with pre-infection samples were considered necessary. Clones that contracted from day 15 to 85 showed balanced CD4/CD8 phenotypes, whereas a second wave of clones that expanded from day 15 to 37 leaned towards CD4+.

Sequencing took place on an Illumina NovaSeq 6000. Using 5'RACE with constant-segment primers, TCRalpha and TCRbeta cDNA libraries were constructed, with sample barcodes and unique molecular identifiers added in the process. RNA was extracted from every sample with Trizol reagent. Libraries were amplified in two PCR steps, with a second sample barcode and Illumina TruSeq adapters added in the second step. Sequencing of libraries was performed on an Illumina NovaSeq with 2 x 150 bp paired-end reads. The authors' pipeline ran thus. The reads were demultiplexed and collapsed into UMI-guided consensus sequences using migec v1.2.7. Using mixcr v2.1.11, the UMI consensuses were aligned to TRA and TRB V and J templates and assembled into clonotypes. A clonotype was counted as expanded or contracted only when both edgeR and NoisET called the clonotype significant, with the noise models trained on biological replicates. For edgeR calls, the cutoffs were a false discovery rate-adjusted p below 0.01 and a log2 fold-change threshold of 1. PCA with hierarchical clustering of max-normalized trajectories of the 1000 most abundant clonotypes was used as exploratory dynamics analysis. Separately sequenced CD4+ and CD8+ repertoires were used to assign a CD4 or CD8 phenotype to each responding clone. TCRdb reanalyzed the raw reads on its own, using fastp at Q25 for trimming and MiXCR for clone calling, and kept in-frame beta chains. Under each unique CDR3 protein, matching rows form one entry showing the most common genes and DNA. TCRdb's processing, not the authors', yielded these V and J calls. The sample table records about 16,000 distinct CDR3 sequences; 23% of these occur just once. The ten top clones hold roughly three fifths of the sample.

The germline V gene (reference sequence) sets CDR1 to DFQATT and CDR2 to SNEGSKA. The CDR3 measures 13 amino acids from cysteine to phenylalanine. Of the read, only the CDR3 DNA is kept; its 39 bases are in frame from base 1. The V and J ends are trimmed by 2 bases and 6 bases, leaving 13 bases between them. PBMCs were isolated by Ficoll-Paque density gradient centrifugation. The sequence derives from a man between 18 and 29 years old who had mild COVID-19 (a few samples of this study predate the infection). The sample titles of this study are shuffled in the database, so cell type and time point are left out; the donor was told from shared clones. This chain joins TRBV20-1 to TRBJ1-2, with the D gene not clear enough to name. Sequencing was done on a sample of PBMCs or a T cell subset sorted from them (not recorded which). This receptor carries the CDR3 CSARPQNIHGYTF. The bases read TGCAGTGCTAGACCGCAGAATATCCATGGCTACACCTTC.